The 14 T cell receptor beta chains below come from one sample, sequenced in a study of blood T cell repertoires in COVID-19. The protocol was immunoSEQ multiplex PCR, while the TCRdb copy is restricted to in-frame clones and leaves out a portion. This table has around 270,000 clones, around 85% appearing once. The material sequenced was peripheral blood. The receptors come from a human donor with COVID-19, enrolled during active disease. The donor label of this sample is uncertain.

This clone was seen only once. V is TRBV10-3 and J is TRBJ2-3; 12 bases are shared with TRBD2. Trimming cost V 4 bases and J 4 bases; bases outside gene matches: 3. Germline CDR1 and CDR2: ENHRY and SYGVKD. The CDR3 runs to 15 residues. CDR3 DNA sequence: TGTGCCATCAGTGGACTAGCGGGAGAATCAGATACGCAGTATTTT. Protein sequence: CAISGLAGESDTQYF.

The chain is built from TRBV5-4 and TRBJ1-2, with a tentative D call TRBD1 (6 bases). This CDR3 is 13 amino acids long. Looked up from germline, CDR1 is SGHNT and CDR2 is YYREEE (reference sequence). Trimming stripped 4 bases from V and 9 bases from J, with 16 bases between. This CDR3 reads CASSDTGSLSYTF. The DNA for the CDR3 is TGTGCCAGCAGCGATACAGGGTCTCTAAGCTACACCTTC.

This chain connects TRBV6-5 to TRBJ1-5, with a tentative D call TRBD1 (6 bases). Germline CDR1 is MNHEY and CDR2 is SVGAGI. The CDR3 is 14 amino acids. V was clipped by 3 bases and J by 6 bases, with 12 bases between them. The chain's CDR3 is CASSYTGGPQPQHF. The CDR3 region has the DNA TGTGCCAGCAGTTATACGGGGGGCCCTCAGCCCCAGCATTTT.

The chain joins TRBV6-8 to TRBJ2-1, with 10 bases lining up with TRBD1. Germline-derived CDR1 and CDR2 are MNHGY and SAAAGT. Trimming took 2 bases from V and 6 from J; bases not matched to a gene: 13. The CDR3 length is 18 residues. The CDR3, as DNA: TGTGCCAGCAGTTACGGATTAAACCGGGACAGGGGTGGCAATGAGCAGTTCTTC. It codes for CASSYGLNRDRGGNEQFF.

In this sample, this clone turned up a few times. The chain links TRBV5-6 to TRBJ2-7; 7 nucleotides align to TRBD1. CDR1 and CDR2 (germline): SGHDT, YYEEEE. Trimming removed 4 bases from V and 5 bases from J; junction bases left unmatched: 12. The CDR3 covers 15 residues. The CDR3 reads CASSNRGLPPNEQYF. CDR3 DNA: TGTGCCAGCAGCAACAGGGGTCTACCCCCCAACGAGCAGTACTTC.

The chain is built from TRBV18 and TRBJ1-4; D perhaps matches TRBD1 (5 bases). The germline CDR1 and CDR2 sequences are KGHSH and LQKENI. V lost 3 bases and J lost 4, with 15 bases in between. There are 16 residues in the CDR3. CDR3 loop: CASSPIMGGINEKLFF. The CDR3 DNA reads TGTGCCAGCTCACCGATAATGGGGGGAATTAATGAAAAACTGTTTTTT.

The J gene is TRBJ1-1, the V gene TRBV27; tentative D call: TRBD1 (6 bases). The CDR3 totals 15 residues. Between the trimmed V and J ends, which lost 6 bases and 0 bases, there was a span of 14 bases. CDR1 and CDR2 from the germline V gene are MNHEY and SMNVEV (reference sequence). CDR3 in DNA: TGTGCCAGCAGGGCTCCGGGACAACTGAACACTGAAGCTTTCTTT. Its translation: CASRAPGQLNTEAFF.

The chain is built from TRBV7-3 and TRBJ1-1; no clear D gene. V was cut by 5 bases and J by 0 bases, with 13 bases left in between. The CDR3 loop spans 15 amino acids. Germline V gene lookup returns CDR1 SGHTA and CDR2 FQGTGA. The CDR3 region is CASSRTQALNTEAFF. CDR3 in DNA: TGTGCCAGCAGCCGTACTCAGGCACTGAACACTGAAGCTTTCTTT.

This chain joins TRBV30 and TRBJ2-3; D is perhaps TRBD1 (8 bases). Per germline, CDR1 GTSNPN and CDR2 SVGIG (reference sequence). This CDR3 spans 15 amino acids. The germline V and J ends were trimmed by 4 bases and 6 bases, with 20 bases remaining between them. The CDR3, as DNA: TGTGCCTGGATAATCAGTGGACAGGGAGGGGATACGCAGTATTTT. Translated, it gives CAWIISGQGGDTQYF.

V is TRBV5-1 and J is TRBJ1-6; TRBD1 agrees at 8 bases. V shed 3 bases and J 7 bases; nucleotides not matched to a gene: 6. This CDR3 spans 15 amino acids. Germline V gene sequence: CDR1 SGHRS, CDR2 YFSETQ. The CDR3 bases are TGCGCCAGCAGCTCCGGACAGGGTGAGAATTCACCCCTCCACTTT. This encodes CASSSGQGENSPLHF.

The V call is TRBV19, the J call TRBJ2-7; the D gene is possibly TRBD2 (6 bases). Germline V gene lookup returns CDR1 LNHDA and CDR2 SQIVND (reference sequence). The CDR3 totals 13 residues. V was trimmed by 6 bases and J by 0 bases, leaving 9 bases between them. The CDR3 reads CASSGTPSYEQYF. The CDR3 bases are TGTGCCAGTAGCGGGACTCCCTCCTACGAGCAGTACTTC.

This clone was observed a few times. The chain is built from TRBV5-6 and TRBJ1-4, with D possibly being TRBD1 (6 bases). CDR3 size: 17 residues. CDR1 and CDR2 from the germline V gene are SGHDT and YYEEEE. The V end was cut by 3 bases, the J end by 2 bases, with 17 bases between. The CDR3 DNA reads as TGTGCCAGCAGCTCTGGCCCCTACAGGGTTACTAATGAAAAACTGTTTTTT. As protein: CASSSGPYRVTNEKLFF.

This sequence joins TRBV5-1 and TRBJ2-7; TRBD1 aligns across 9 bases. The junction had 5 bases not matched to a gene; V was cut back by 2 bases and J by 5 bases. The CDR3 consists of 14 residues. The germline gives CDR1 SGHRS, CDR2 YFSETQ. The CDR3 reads CASSFLTGGDEQYF. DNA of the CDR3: TGCGCCAGCAGCTTCCTCACAGGGGGCGACGAGCAGTACTTC.

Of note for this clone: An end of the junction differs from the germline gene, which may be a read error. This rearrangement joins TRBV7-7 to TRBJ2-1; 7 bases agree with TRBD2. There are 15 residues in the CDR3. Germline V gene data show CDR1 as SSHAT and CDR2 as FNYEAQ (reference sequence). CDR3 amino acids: CASSLGLQTHNEQFF. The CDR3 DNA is TGTGCTAGCAGCTTGGGACTACAGACCCACAATGAGCAGTTCTTC. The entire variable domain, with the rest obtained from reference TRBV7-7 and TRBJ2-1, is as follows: GAGVSQSPRYKVTKRGQDVTLRCDPISSHATLYWYQQALGQGPEFLTYFNYEAQPDKSGLPSDRFSAERPEGSISTLTIQRTEQRDSAMYRCASSLGLQTHNEQFFGPGTRLTVL.